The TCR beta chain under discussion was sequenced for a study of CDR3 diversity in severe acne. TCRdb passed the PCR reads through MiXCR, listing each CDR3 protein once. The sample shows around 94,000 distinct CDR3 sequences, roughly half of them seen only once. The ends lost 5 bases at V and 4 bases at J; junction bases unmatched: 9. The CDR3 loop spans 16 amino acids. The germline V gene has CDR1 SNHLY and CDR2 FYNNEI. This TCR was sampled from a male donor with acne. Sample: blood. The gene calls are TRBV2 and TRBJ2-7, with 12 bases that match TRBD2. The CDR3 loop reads CASSFPTSGSSYEQYF. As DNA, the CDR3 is TGTGCCAGCAGTTTCCCGACTAGCGGGAGTTCGTACGAGCAGTACTTC.